This entry lists 24 T cell receptor beta chains sequenced from one sample in a study of shared clonotypes between healthy human individuals. Generated by immunoSEQ multiplex PCR, the TCRdb table keeps only in-frame clones and is missing some. The sample has 1.5 million to 2.5 million clones; around 96% are singletons. Naive CD8 cells were CD45RO-negative, positively selected for CCR7, excluding terminally differentiated effector memory CD45RA+ cells. The sample taken for sequencing was naive CD8+ T cells sorted from blood. The receptors here all came from a man aged 18 to 29 in good health.

The chain joins TRBV19 to TRBJ2-7, with a tentative D call TRBD2 (5 bases). Trimming stripped 5 bases from V and 10 bases from J, with 21 bases between. In germline, CDR1 is LNHDA, CDR2 SQIVND (reference sequence). This CDR3 contains 14 residues. CDR3 nucleotides: TGTGCCAGTAGTCCTGAGCTGGCGGTCGGGGTACAGTACTTC. Translated: CASSPELAVGVQYF.

The J gene is TRBJ2-3, the V gene TRBV7-9, with unresolved D. Trimming pared 5 bases from V and 6 bases from J, leaving 12 bases between. This CDR3 spans 13 amino acids. The V gene's germline CDR1 is SEHNR and CDR2 FQNEAQ (reference sequence). This chain's CDR3 is CASSRSLWDTQYF. The DNA of the CDR3 is TGTGCCAGCAGCCGATCTTTGTGGGATACGCAGTATTTT. Full variable domain (missing parts from reference TRBV7-9 and TRBJ2-3): DTGVSQNPRHKITKRGQNVTFRCDPISEHNRLYWYRQTLGQGPEFLTYFQNEAQLEKSRLLSDRFSAERPKGSFSTLEIQRTEQGDSAMYLCASSRSLWDTQYFGPGTRLTVL.

The gene calls are TRBV7-8 and TRBJ2-5; 13 nucleotides agree with TRBD2. The CDR3 consists of 17 residues. V was pared by 6 bases and J by 0 bases, with 7 bases of the junction left unmatched. Germline lookup yields CDR1 SGHVS and CDR2 FQNEAQ. CDR3 residues: CASSPGTSGEYQETQYF. DNA for the CDR3: TGTGCCAGCAGTCCCGGGACTAGCGGGGAATACCAAGAGACCCAGTACTTC.

This CDR3 is CASSQVKTLDSYNEQFF. The CDR3 nucleotides read TGCGCCAGCAGCCAAGTTAAAACCCTAGACTCCTACAATGAGCAGTTCTTC. This chain connects TRBV4-3 to TRBJ2-1; D uncertain. The CDR3 sequence is 17 residues long. Per germline, CDR1 LGHNA and CDR2 YSLEER. V dropped 1 base and J dropped 0 bases, with 13 bases sitting between them.

This sequence joins TRBV6-6 and TRBJ2-7, with 8 bases aligning to TRBD2. The V gene's germline CDR1 is MNHNY and CDR2 SVGAGI (reference sequence). The length of the CDR3 is 14 residues. Germline trimming cut 7 bases from V and 5 bases from J; bases unmatched to any gene: 10. CDR3 sequence reads: CASTLRGGLDEQYF. The CDR3 region has the DNA TGTGCCAGCACTCTCCGGGGGGGCTTGGACGAGCAGTACTTC.

The gene calls are TRBV29-1 and TRBJ2-1; 7 bases match TRBD1. Unmatched junction bases numbered 6, after V lost 5 bases and J lost 2 bases. The CDR3 totals 14 residues. Germline V gene lookup returns CDR1 SQVTM and CDR2 ANQGSEA. The CDR3 region has the DNA TGCAGCGTTAAGACAGGGATCGCCTACAATGAGCAGTTCTTC. This gives the protein CSVKTGIAYNEQFF.

J is TRBJ2-6 and V is TRBV7-2, with 11 bases aligning to TRBD1. Germline V gene lookup returns CDR1 SGHTA and CDR2 FQGNSA. The CDR3 runs 19 residues. After removal of 5 bases from V and 0 bases from J, the junction contained 9 bases not matched to a gene. CDR3 protein: CASSPWTGGSPSGANVLTF. As DNA, the CDR3 is TGTGCCAGCAGCCCATGGACAGGGGGCTCTCCCTCTGGGGCCAACGTCCTGACTTTC.

This chain connects TRBV7-6 to TRBJ2-1, with 7 bases lining up with TRBD2. The V segment lost 5 bases and the J segment 8 bases; nucleotides outside the gene matches: 18. The CDR3 contains 17 residues. Germline CDR1 and CDR2: SGHVS and FNYEAQ. The CDR3 is CASSPGRPGLVWYEQFF. The CDR3 nucleotides are TGTGCCAGCAGCCCCGGGAGACCCGGACTAGTGTGGTATGAGCAGTTCTTC. Combining the CDR3 with reference TRBV7-6 and TRBJ2-1 gives the whole variable domain GAGVSQSPRYKVTKRGQDVALRCDPISGHVSLYWYRQALGQGPEFLTYFNYEAQQDKSGLPNDRFSAERPEGSISTLTIQRTEQRDSAMYRCASSPGRPGLVWYEQFFGPGTRLTVL.

The rearrangement uses TRBV7-9 and TRBJ1-1; 7 bases align to TRBD1. Unmatched junction bases numbered 6, after V lost 0 bases and J lost 5 bases. This CDR3 contains 15 residues. Germline V lookup: CDR1 SEHNR, CDR2 FQNEAQ (reference sequence). DNA for the CDR3: TGTGCCAGCAGCTTAGCACAGGGGATGCGGACTGAAGCTTTCTTT. Its protein product is CASSLAQGMRTEAFF.

This clone was seen just once. The chain links TRBV27 to TRBJ1-5; TRBD1 agrees at 9 bases. Germline V gene lookup returns CDR1 MNHEY and CDR2 SMNVEV (reference sequence). The CDR3 runs 13 residues. With 2 bases clipped from V and 7 bases from J, the junction kept 0 bases outside the gene matches. The CDR3 bases are TGTGCCAGCAGTTTAGGGACAGGGCAGCCCCAGCATTTT. Its protein is CASSLGTGQPQHF.

On this clone itself: This specimen includes other DNA sequences encoding the same CDR3. The chain joins TRBV28 to TRBJ1-2; a possible D gene is TRBD1 (5 bases). V was cut by 5 bases and J by 6 bases, with 7 bases left in between. CDR3 size: 11 residues. Germline V gene data show CDR1 as MDHEN and CDR2 as SYDVKM. The CDR3 spells CASSPGDGYTF. CDR3 nucleotide sequence: TGTGCCAGCAGTCCGGGGGATGGCTACACCTTC.

The chain recombines TRBV4-1 with TRBJ2-5, with 7 bases matching TRBD2. From germline, CDR1 is MGHRA and CDR2 YSYEKL. The CDR3 consists of 16 residues. V was pared by 3 bases and J by 2 bases, with 9 bases of the junction left unmatched. This chain's CDR3 is CASSHTFRREQETQYF. CDR3 bases: TGCGCCAGCAGCCACACCTTCCGGCGGGAGCAAGAGACCCAGTACTTC.

The V and J genes are TRBV6-5 and TRBJ1-2; no reliable D call. The ends were cut back, 3 bases at V and 2 bases at J, with 7 bases in the middle. This CDR3 has 13 amino acids. Germline assignment: CDR1 MNHEY and CDR2 SVGAGI. The CDR3 protein is CASSYTENYGYTF. The CDR3 DNA reads as TGTGCCAGCAGTTATACTGAGAACTATGGCTACACCTTC.

The rearrangement links TRBV19 to TRBJ1-5; 9 bases fit TRBD1. The CDR3 is 17 residues long. Germline trimming cut 5 bases from V and 5 bases from J; bases unmatched to any gene: 13. In germline, CDR1 is LNHDA, CDR2 SQIVND (reference sequence). The CDR3 bases are TGTGCCAGTAGTGCCCAAACCGGGACAGGGCTGTATCAGCCCCAGCATTTT. This sequence encodes CASSAQTGTGLYQPQHF.

The chain links TRBV21-1 to TRBJ2-7; TRBD1, the D gene given by the table, was not confirmed from the DNA. TRBV21-1 is a pseudogene locus. This CDR3 is built from 16 residues. In nucleotides, the CDR3 is TGTGCCAGCATCATCTCCGGCCATACAGGACCCTACGAGCAGTACTTC. This translates into CASIISGHTGPYEQYF.

The V gene is TRBV12-5, the J gene TRBJ2-3, with D perhaps TRBD1 (5 bases). The germline gives CDR1 LGHNT, CDR2 FRNRAP. The CDR3 covers 16 residues. V gave up 0 bases and J gave up 2 bases, with 12 bases separating them. The CDR3 region is CASGLVGRGLTDTQYF. CDR3 DNA sequence: TGTGCTAGTGGTTTGGTCGGTAGGGGCCTCACAGATACGCAGTATTTT.

This clone was detected once. J is TRBJ1-6 and V is TRBV7-6; TRBD1 is a possible D gene (6 bases). Trimming shortened V by 5 bases and J by 5 bases, and 19 bases separated the two germline ends. The CDR3 is 17 amino acids. Germline values: CDR1 SGHVS, CDR2 FNYEAQ. CDR3 sequence: CASSASGEVFHNSPLHF. As DNA, the CDR3 is TGTGCCAGCAGCGCCTCAGGGGAGGTCTTCCATAATTCACCCCTCCACTTT.

CDR3 nucleotides: TGTGCCAGCAGTACCTACCCTGGCGCAGGGTGGAGTGAAAAACTGTTTTTT. As protein: CASSTYPGAGWSEKLFF. V is TRBV27 and J is TRBJ1-4; D possibly corresponds to TRBD1 (5 bases). This CDR3 is 17 amino acids long. The V gene lost 5 bases and the J gene lost 7 bases, with 23 bases spanning the gap. Germline loops: CDR1 MNHEY, CDR2 SMNVEV (reference sequence).

This chain links TRBV4-1 with TRBJ1-1; D unclear. The CDR3 length is 14 residues. The germline gives CDR1 MGHRA, CDR2 YSYEKL. Trimming pared 5 bases from V and 0 bases from J, leaving 10 bases between. The DNA of the CDR3 is TGCGCCAGCAGCGCAGCACTTGTGAACACTGAAGCTTTCTTT. This translates into CASSAALVNTEAFF.

The V gene is TRBV27, the J gene TRBJ2-7; 9 bases fit TRBD1. The CDR3 consists of 16 residues. The V segment lost 2 bases and the J segment 3 bases; nucleotides outside the gene matches: 8. Germline V gene sequence: CDR1 MNHEY, CDR2 SMNVEV (reference sequence). CDR3 DNA sequence: TGTGCCAGCAGTTTAGCACCGGGGACAGGGAACTACGAGCAGTACTTC. As protein: CASSLAPGTGNYEQYF.

This chain uses TRBV27 with TRBJ2-5, with TRBD2 matching over 9 bases. This CDR3 has 14 amino acids. Germline values: CDR1 MNHEY, CDR2 SMNVEV (reference sequence). The V gene end was trimmed by 3 bases and the J gene end by 3 bases; junction bases not matched to a gene: 2. The CDR3 DNA reads as TGTGCCAGCAGTTTGATAGCGGGAGAAGAGACCCAGTACTTC. It translates to CASSLIAGEETQYF.

The V call is TRBV4-1, the J call TRBJ1-2; D is undetermined. CDR1 and CDR2 from the germline V gene are MGHRA and YSYEKL. V lost 0 bases and J 7 bases, leaving 9 bases between the germline ends. The CDR3 runs 13 residues. The CDR3: CASSQEAGFGYTF. The CDR3, as DNA: TGCGCCAGCAGCCAAGAAGCGGGGTTTGGCTACACCTTC.

This clone has just one count. The chain uses TRBV4-1 and TRBJ2-7, with D unresolved. Trimming cost V 1 base and J 6 bases, with 7 bases left between them. Germline CDR1 and CDR2: MGHRA and YSYEKL. The CDR3 length is 12 residues. The chain's CDR3 is CASSQVTGEQYF. The CDR3 region has the DNA TGCGCCAGCAGCCAAGTGACGGGCGAGCAGTACTTC.

This chain links TRBV6-1 with TRBJ2-7; TRBD1 matches at 9 bases. Unmatched junction bases numbered 11, after V lost 1 base and J lost 4 bases. Germline CDR1 and CDR2: MNHNS and SASEGT. The CDR3 spans 17 residues. As DNA, the CDR3 is TGTGCCAGCAGTGAAGAGACAGGGACAGGGACCTCGTACGAGCAGTACTTC. Translation gives CASSEETGTGTSYEQYF.